Listed below are T cell receptor beta chains from one sample, sequenced in a study of CD8 T cells in Susac syndrome. TCRdb called the immunoSEQ multiplex PCR reads again in MiXCR, with one record for every CDR3 protein. Of some 180,000 distinct CDR3 sequences in the sample, about 93% were seen once. The sequenced material came from CD4+ T cells from PBMCs. Every receptor here comes from a human donor with Susac syndrome. Both conserved end residues are part of each CDR3. The D gene is left open where the match is weak. Clone size is stated in some rows and not others, as once, few, many or a class when expanded.

TRBV20-1	NA	TRBD2	TRBJ2-7	CSALTSGSAYEQYF	TGCAGTGCGCTCACTAGCGGGAGTGCCTACGAGCAGTACTTC
TRBV12-3/TRBV12-4	once	NA	TRBJ1-2	CASSLAPDRGYTF	TGTGCCAGCAGTTTAGCCCCGGACCGGGGCTACACCTTC
TRBV7-8	NA	TRBD1	TRBJ2-7	CAIIGTGQGQTYEQYF	TGTGCCATCATCGGCACGGGACAGGGGCAAACCTACGAGCAGTACTTC
TRBV2	NA	NA	TRBJ2-2	CASSEIGHTGELFF	TGTGCCAGCAGTGAAATCGGGCACACCGGGGAGCTGTTTTTT
TRBV3-1	NA	NA	TRBJ1-1	CASSPPFWGAEAFF	TGTGCCAGCAGCCCGCCCTTTTGGGGGGCTGAAGCTTTCTTT
TRBV24-1	NA	NA	TRBJ2-3	CATSEAKGTDTQYF	TGTGCCACCAGTGAGGCGAAGGGCACAGATACGCAGTATTTT
TRBV11-2	NA	TRBD1	TRBJ2-2	CASSWGQYYTGELFF	TGTGCCAGCAGCTGGGGACAGTACTACACCGGGGAGCTGTTTTTT
TRBV27	NA	NA	TRBJ2-5	CASSSETQYF	TGTGCCAGCAGTTCGGAGACCCAGTACTTC
TRBV20-1	NA	NA	TRBJ1-4	CSARGWGTGPTNEKLFF	TGCAGTGCTCGAGGTTGGGGGACGGGGCCGACTAATGAAAAACTGTTTTTT
TRBV10-3	NA	NA	TRBJ2-2	CAITRTPNTGELFF	TGTGCCATCACCCGGACTCCTAACACCGGGGAGCTGTTTTTT
TRBV25-1	NA	TRBD1	TRBJ1-1	CASSWTGFVTEAFF	TGTGCCAGCAGCTGGACAGGGTTCGTGACTGAAGCTTTCTTT
TRBV6-5	NA	TRBD2	TRBJ2-7	CASSIRLAGEQYF	TGTGCCAGCAGCATAAGACTAGCGGGTGAGCAGTACTTC
TRBV28	NA	NA	TRBJ1-5	CASRRVYSNQPQHF	TGTGCCTCCAGACGGGTTTATAGCAATCAGCCCCAGCATTTT
TRBV5-1	NA	NA	TRBJ2-2	CASSSLPGVLTGELFF	TGCGCCAGCAGCTCCCTCCCGGGGGTTCTCACCGGGGAGCTGTTTTTT
TRBV28	NA	NA	TRBJ2-3	CASSEAKSTDTQYF	TGTGCCAGCAGTGAGGCTAAAAGCACAGATACGCAGTATTTT
TRBV12-3/TRBV12-4	NA	NA	TRBJ2-5	CASSIRGVQETQYF	TGTGCCAGCAGCATTAGGGGGGTCCAAGAGACCCAGTACTTC
TRBV6-4	NA	NA	TRBJ2-2	CASSEFSISNTGELFF	TGTGCCAGCAGTGAATTCTCGATTTCGAACACCGGGGAGCTGTTTTTT
TRBV29-1	NA	TRBD1	TRBJ1-1	CSVETGMNTEAFF	TGCAGCGTAGAGACAGGGATGAACACTGAAGCTTTCTTT
TRBV20-1	NA	NA	TRBJ2-3	CSARKPGRGTDTQYF	TGCAGTGCTAGAAAACCGGGACGGGGTACAGATACGCAGTATTTT
TRBV3-1	NA	TRBD1	TRBJ2-6	CASSNLTGAGANVLTF	TGTGCCAGCAGCAACTTGACAGGGGCCGGGGCCAACGTCCTGACTTTC
TRBV20-1	NA	NA	TRBJ1-2	CSASVRGGRDYGYTF	TGCAGTGCTAGCGTTCGTGGGGGGCGCGACTATGGCTACACCTTC
TRBV20-1	NA	TRBD2	TRBJ2-5	CSASESPSGKETQYF	TGCAGTGCTAGTGAGTCTCCTAGCGGGAAAGAGACCCAGTACTTC
TRBV12-3/TRBV12-4	NA	NA	TRBJ2-5	CASSYGSSRQETQYF	TGTGCCAGCAGCTATGGATCTTCCCGCCAAGAGACCCAGTACTTC
TRBV7-9	NA	NA	TRBJ1-1	CASSLSRAEAFF	TGTGCCAGCAGCTTAAGTCGGGCTGAAGCTTTCTTT
TRBV9	NA	NA	TRBJ1-2	CASSVRSGDGGYTF	TGTGCCAGCAGCGTAAGGTCAGGGGACGGTGGCTACACCTTC
TRBV30	NA	NA	TRBJ1-2	CAWARQITNYGYTF	TGTGCCTGGGCCCGACAGATAACTAACTATGGCTACACCTTC
TRBV30	NA	TRBD1	TRBJ1-1	CAWNPGQGGGEAFF	TGTGCCTGGAATCCAGGACAGGGTGGAGGTGAAGCTTTCTTT
TRBV7-2	NA	NA	TRBJ2-2	CASSHGPEGGELFF	TGTGCCAGCAGCCACGGACCGGAGGGCGGGGAGCTGTTTTTT
TRBV6-5	NA	TRBD2	TRBJ2-3	CASSSRLAGRADTQYF	TGTGCCAGCAGTTCGCGACTAGCGGGGCGGGCAGATACGCAGTATTTT
TRBV6-2/TRBV6-3	NA	NA	TRBJ1-2	CASSPPLRTDYGYTF	TGTGCCAGCAGCCCTCCCCTTCGGACAGACTATGGCTACACCTTC
TRBV6-1	NA	NA	TRBJ1-5	CATTRGPNGNQPQHF	TGTGCCACTACTAGGGGTCCTAATGGGAATCAGCCCCAGCATTTT